This T cell receptor (beta chain) comes out of a study of T cell repertoires in cytomegalovirus infection. On the study more broadly: Evidence of both CMV infection and a matching HLA type came from public TCR beta signatures.

One entry per CDR3 protein results from TCRdb running MiXCR on the reads. The sample lists more than 85,000 distinct CDR3 sequences, under 25% seen once, with approximately 39% in the top ten. V lost 2 bases to trimming and J lost 3 bases, with 14 bases between them. The CDR3 runs to 15 residues. Germline values: CDR1 SEHNR, CDR2 FQNEAQ (reference sequence). This receptor was obtained from a human donor in good health (CMV status not recorded). Some clones in this sample may be carry-over from other donors' samples. The sequenced material came from CD8+ T cells from PBMCs. The J gene is TRBJ2-7, the V gene TRBV7-9; D unclear. In DNA, the CDR3 is TGTGCCAGCAGCTTAAGCAAAGGCAGAAACTACGAGCAGTACTTC. Residues: CASSLSKGRNYEQYF.